This entry concerns a single T cell receptor beta chain. There are a few counts of this clonotype. It lacks a known antigen. Qualities for individual bases were not recorded, and no much larger clone is one base off. This sample was included in a study of identical twins (dated by TCRdb to 2015 to 2016). About the study as a whole: To test whether fetal clonotypes persist, this study deep-sequenced TCR alpha and beta repertoires from monozygotic twins, from unrelated adults of various ages, and from cord blood. To rule out contamination, replicate twin experiments were performed at different times with different library preparation protocols. Summary of the overall study and its limitations: A weaker excess of twin sharing was found in beta out-of-frame sequences because the signal-to-noise ratio was lowered by fewer shared sequences. Fewer insertions were carried by abundant cord blood beta clonotypes; a weaker similar trend was observed in young adult naive repertoires, while no such trend was observed in memory repertoires. In monozygotic twins, recombination models systematically underestimated out-of-frame TCR alpha sharing, but the models matched the sharing seen between unrelated individuals. Zero-insertion analyses could be partly confounded by invariant T cells such as MAIT and iNKT, though diverse VJ usage argued against such confounding for most clonotypes. Compared with coincidental sharing between unrelated individuals, an excess of low generation-probability sequences was observed among out-of-frame TCR alpha sequences shared between twins. Because the same donors could not be followed over many years, the conclusions depended on cross-sectional statistical analysis.

Every donor was a healthy Caucasian. The twin cohort consisted of three pairs of female monozygotic twins, all aged about 18 to 29 years. Positive isolation kits from Invitrogen were used to isolate CD4+ and CD8+ T cell populations. The CDR3 starts with the cysteine, ends with the phenylalanine, and has 11 residues. Left in the record is the CDR3 DNA by itself, 33 bases read in frame from the first base. CDR1 and CDR2, per the germline V gene (reference sequence), are DFQATT and SNEGSKA. Library preparation employed 5' RACE. The sample was run on an Illumina HiSeq 2000. A universal primer binding site was introduced by template switching, and a unique molecular identifier was present in the final cDNA, enabling accurate counting of TCR cDNA molecules. Specific primers in the conserved constant-segment region were used to synthesize first-strand cDNA for TCR alpha and beta chains. To control for contamination, every cDNA library was double barcoded, receiving both a SMART-Mk sample barcode and Illumina barcodes. TruSeq adapter sequences, together with Illumina sample barcodes, were added in two successive PCR steps. The TCR alpha and beta cDNA libraries were sequenced on the Illumina HiSeq platform using custom primers. The paper's data handling went like this. MiGEC was used to process raw reads and extract unique molecular identifiers, and MiXCR was used to find CDR3 positions. For each individual, recombination models were inferred using an EM algorithm with the repgenHMM and IGoR tools. Shared clonotype analysis was performed with the tcR package in R, normalizing sharing by the product of cloneset sizes. To study raw recombination free of thymic and clonal selection effects, out-of-frame nonproductive sequences were analyzed. TCRdb trimmed the raw reads at Q25, called clones with MiXCR and kept productive beta chains. Identical CDR3 proteins give one entry, which carries the most common genes and DNA. Here the V and J calls rest on TCRdb's processing, not on the authors' analysis. Recorded for this sample are 500,000 to 650,000 distinct CDR3 sequences; about a fifth of them occurred a single time. The leading ten clones occupy around 0.5% of the sample.

The sample was also reused in another study, on yellow fever vaccine responses in identical twins. Drawing on the second study: According to the authors, the vaccine-induced T cell response in identical twins seemed to be partly convergent and partly specific to each individual. The study precisely tracked vaccine-responding T cell clones in identical twins.

The chain is encoded by TRBV20-1 joined to TRBJ2-3; no D segment can be confidently identified. Sequences were obtained from CD4+ T cells sorted from blood. The sequence was collected from a woman aged 18 to 35 in good health. The DNA is TGCAGGGCCCCTGGGCCAGATACGCAGTATTTT. Translation gives CRAPGPDTQYF.